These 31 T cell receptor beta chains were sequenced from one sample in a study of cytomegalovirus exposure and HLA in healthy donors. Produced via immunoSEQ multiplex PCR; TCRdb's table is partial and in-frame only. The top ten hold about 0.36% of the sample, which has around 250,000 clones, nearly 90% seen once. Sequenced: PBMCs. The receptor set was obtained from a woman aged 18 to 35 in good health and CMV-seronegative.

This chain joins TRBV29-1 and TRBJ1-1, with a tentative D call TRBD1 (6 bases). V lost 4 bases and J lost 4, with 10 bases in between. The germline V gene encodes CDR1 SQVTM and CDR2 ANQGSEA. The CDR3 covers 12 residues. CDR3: CSVAPQGTEAFF. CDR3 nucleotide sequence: TGCAGCGTTGCGCCACAGGGCACTGAAGCTTTCTTT. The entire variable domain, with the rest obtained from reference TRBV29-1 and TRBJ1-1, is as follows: SAVISQKPSRDICQRGTSLTIQCQVDSQVTMMFWYRQQPGQSLTLIATANQGSEATYESGFVIDKFPISRPNLTFSTLTVSNMSPEDSSIYLCSVAPQGTEAFFGQGTRLTVV.

This chain's CDR3 is CATSRDVGVGNQPQHF. The CDR3 DNA reads TGTGCCACCAGCAGAGATGTCGGGGTGGGCAATCAGCCCCAGCATTTT. This sequence joins TRBV15 and TRBJ1-5; D is unresolved. The CDR3 is 16 residues long. Between the trimmed V and J ends, which lost 0 bases and 2 bases, there was a span of 11 bases. Germline CDR1 LNHNV, CDR2 YYDKDF (reference sequence).

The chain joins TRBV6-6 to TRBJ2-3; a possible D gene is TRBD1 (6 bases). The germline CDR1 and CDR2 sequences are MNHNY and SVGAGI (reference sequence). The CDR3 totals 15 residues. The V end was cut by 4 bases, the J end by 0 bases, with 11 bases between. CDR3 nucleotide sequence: TGTGCCAGCAGTTTGGGGACACCTAGCACAGATACGCAGTATTTT. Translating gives CASSLGTPSTDTQYF.

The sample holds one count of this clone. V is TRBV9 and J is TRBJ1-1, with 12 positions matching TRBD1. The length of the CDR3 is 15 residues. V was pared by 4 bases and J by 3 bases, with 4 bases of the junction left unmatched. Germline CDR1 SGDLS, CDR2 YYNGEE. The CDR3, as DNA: TGTGCCAGCAGCTCGGGGACAGGGGGCTACACTGAAGCTTTCTTT. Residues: CASSSGTGGYTEAFF.

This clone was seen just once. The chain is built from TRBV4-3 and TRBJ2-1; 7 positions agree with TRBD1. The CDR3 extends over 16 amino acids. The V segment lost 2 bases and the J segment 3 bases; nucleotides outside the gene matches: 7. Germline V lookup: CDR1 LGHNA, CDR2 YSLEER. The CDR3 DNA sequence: TGCGCCAGCAGCCAATCCACCGGGACAGACTACAATGAGCAGTTCTTC. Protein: CASSQSTGTDYNEQFF.

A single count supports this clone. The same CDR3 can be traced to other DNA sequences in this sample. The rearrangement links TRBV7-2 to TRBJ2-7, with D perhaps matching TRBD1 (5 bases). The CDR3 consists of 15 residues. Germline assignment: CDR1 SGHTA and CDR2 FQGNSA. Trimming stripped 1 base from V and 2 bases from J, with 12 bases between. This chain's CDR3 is CASSLGGTGTYEQYF. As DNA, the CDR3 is TGTGCCAGCAGCTTAGGCGGAACAGGCACCTACGAGCAGTACTTC.

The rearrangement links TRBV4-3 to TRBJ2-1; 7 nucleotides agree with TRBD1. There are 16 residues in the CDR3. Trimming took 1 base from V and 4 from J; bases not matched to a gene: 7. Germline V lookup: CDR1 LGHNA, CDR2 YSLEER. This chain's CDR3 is CASSQAPGTDYNEQFF. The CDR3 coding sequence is TGCGCCAGCAGCCAAGCCCCCGGGACAGATTACAATGAGCAGTTCTTC.

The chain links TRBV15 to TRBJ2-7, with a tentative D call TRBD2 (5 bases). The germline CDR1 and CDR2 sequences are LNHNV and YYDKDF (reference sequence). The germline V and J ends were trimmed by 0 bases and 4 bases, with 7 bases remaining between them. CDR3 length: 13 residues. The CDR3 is CATSRDGEYEQYF. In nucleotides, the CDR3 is TGTGCCACCAGCAGAGACGGGGAGTACGAGCAGTACTTC.

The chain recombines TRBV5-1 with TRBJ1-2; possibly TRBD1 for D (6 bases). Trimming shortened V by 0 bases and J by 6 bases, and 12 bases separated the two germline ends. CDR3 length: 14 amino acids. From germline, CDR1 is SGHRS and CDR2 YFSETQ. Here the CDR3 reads CASSLEGGPDGYTF. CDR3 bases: TGCGCCAGCAGCTTGGAGGGGGGGCCGGATGGCTACACCTTC.

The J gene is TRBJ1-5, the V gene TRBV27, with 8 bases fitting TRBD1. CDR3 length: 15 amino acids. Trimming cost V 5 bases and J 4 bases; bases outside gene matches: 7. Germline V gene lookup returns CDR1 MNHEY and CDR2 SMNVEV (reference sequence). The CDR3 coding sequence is TGTGCCAGCAGTAACCAGGGGGCCCGGAATCAGCCCCAGCATTTT. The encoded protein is CASSNQGARNQPQHF.

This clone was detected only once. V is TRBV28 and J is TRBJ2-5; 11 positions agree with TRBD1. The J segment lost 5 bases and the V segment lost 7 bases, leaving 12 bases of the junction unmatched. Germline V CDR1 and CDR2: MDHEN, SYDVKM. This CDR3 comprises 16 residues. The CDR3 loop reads CASNNRDRGRGETQYF. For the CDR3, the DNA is TGTGCCAGCAACAACCGGGACAGGGGGAGAGGGGAGACCCAGTACTTC.

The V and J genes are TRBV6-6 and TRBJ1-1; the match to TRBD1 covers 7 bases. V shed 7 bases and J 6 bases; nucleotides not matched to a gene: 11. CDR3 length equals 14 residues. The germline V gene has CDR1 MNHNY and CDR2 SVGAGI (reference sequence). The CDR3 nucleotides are TGTGCCAGCATCGAAGGACAGGTGAGGGCTGAAGCTTTCTTT. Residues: CASIEGQVRAEAFF.

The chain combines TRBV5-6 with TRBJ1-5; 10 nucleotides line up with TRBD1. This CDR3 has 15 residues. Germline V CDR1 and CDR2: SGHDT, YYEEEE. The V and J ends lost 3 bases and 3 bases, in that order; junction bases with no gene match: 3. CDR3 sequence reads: CASSSGTGDNQPQHF. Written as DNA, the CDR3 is TGTGCCAGCAGCTCCGGGACAGGGGACAATCAGCCCCAGCATTTT.

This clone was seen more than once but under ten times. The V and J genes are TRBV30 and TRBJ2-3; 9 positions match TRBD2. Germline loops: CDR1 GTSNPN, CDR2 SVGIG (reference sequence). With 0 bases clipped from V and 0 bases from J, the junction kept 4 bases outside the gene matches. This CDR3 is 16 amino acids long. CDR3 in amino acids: CAWSVFSGGSTDTQYF. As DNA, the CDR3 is TGTGCCTGGAGTGTATTTAGCGGGGGAAGCACAGATACGCAGTATTTT.

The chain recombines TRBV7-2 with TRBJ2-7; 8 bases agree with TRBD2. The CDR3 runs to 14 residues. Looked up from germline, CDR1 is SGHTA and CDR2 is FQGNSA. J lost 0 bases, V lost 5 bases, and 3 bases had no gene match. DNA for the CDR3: TGTGCCAGCAGCGTAGGGACTAGCTCCTACGAGCAGTACGTC. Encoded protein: CASSVGTSSYEQYV.

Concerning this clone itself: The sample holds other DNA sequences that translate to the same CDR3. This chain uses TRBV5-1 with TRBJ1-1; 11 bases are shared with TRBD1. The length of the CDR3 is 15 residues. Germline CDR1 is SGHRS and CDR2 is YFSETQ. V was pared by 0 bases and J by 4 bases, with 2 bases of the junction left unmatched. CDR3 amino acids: CASSLGGTGGTEAFF. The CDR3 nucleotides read TGCGCCAGCAGCTTGGGCGGGACAGGGGGCACTGAAGCTTTCTTT.

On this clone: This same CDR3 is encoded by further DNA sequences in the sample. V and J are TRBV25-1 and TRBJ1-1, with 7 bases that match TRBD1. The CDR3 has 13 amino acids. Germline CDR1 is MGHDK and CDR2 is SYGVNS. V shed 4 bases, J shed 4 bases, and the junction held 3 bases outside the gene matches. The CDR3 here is CASSVTGFTEAFF. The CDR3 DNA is TGTGCCAGCAGTGTGACAGGGTTCACTGAAGCTTTCTTT.

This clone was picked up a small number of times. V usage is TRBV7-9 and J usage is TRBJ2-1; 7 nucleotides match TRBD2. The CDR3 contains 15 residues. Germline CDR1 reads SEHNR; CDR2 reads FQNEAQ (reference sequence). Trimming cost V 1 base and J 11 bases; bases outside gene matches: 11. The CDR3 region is CASSLEGRESGKQFF. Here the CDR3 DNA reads TGTGCCAGCAGCTTAGAGGGACGGGAAAGCGGGAAGCAGTTCTTC.

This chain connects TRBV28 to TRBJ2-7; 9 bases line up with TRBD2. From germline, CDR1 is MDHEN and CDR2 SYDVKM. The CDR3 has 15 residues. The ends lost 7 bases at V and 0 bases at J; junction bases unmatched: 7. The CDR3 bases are TGTGCCAGCACCACGACTAGCGGACCCTCCTACGAGCAGTACGTC. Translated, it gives CASTTTSGPSYEQYV.

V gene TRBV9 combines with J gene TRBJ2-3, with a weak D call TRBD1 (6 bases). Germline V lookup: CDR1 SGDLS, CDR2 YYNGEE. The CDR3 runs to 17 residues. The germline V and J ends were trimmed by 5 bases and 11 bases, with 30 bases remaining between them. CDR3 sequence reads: CASSYNRDNLNQIRQYF. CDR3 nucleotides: TGTGCCAGCAGTTATAACAGGGACAACCTTAACCAGATAAGGCAGTATTTT.

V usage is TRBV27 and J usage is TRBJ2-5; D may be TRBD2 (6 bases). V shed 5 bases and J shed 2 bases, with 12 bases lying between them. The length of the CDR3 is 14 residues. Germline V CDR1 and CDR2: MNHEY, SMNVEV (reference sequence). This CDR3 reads CASSTRDWQETQYF. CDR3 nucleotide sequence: TGTGCCAGCAGTACCCGGGACTGGCAAGAGACCCAGTACTTC.

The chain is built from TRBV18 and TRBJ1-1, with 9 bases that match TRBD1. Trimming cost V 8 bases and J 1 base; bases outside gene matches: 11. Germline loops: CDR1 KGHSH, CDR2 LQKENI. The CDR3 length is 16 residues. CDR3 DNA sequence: TGTGCCAGCGCAGGACAGGGGCTCGGGGAGAACACTGAAGCTTTCTTT. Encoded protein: CASAGQGLGENTEAFF. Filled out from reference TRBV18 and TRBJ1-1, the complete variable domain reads NAGVMQNPRHLVRRRGQEARLRCSPMKGHSHVYWYRQLPEEGLKFMVYLQKENIIDESGMPKERFSAEFPKEGPSILRIQQVVRGDSAAYFCASAGQGLGENTEAFFGQGTRLTVV.

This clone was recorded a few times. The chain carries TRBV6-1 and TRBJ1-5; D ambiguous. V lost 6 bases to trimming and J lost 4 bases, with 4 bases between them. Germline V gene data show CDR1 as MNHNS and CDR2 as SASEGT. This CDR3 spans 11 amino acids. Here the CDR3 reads CASRQNQPQHF. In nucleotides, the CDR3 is TGTGCCAGCAGACAGAATCAGCCCCAGCATTTT.

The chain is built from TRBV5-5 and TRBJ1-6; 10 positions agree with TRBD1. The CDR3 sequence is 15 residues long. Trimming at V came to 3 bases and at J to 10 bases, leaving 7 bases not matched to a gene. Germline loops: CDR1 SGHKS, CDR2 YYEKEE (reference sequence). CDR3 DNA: TGTGCCAGCAGCTCCGGGACAGGGGAGAACTCACCCCTCCACTTT. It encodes CASSSGTGENSPLHF.

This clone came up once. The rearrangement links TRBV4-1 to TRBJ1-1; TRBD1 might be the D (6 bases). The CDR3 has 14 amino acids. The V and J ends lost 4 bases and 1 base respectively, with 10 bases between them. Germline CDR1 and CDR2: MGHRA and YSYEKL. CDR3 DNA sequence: TGCGCCAGCAGCCGGACGACAGGGAACACTGAAGCTTTCTTT. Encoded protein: CASSRTTGNTEAFF.

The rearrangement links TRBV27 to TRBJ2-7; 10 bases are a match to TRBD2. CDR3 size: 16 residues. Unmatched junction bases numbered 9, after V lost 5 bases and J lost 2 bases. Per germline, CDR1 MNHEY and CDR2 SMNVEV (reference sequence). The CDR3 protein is CASSLYGTSVTYEQYF. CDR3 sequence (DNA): TGTGCCAGCAGTCTATATGGGACTAGCGTCACCTACGAGCAGTACTTC.

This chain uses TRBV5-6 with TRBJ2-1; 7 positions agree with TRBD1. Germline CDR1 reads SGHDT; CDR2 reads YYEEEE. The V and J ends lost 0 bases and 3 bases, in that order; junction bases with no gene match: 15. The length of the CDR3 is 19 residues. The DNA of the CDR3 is TGTGCCAGCAGCTTGGCCCCCCGGACAGGTATGGGGTTCTACAATGAGCAGTTCTTC. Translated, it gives CASSLAPRTGMGFYNEQFF.

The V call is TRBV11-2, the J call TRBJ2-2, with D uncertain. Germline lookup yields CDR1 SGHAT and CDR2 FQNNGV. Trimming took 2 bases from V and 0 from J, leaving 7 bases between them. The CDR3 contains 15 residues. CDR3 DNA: TGTGCCAGCAGCTTATTGGGCTCGAACACCGGGGAGCTGTTTTTT. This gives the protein CASSLLGSNTGELFF.

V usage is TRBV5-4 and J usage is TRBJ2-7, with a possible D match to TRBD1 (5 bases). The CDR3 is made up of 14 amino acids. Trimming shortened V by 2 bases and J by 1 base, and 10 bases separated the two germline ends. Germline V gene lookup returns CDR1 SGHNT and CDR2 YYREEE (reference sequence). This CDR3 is CASSFDSDSYEQYV. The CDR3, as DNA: TGTGCCAGCAGCTTTGACAGTGATTCCTACGAGCAGTACGTC.

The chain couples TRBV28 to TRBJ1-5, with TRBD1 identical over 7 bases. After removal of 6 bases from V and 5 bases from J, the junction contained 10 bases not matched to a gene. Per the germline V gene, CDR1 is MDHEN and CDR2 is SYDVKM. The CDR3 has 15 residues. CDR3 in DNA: TGTGCCAGCAGCCCTCCCGGGACAGTTGATCAGCCCCAGCATTTT. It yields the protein CASSPPGTVDQPQHF.

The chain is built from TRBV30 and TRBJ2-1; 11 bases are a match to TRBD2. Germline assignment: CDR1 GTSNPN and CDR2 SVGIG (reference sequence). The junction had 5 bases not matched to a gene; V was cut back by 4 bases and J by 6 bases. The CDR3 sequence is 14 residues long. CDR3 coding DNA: TGTGCCTGGAACCCTAGCGGGGGGCCCAATGAGCAGTTCTTC. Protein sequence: CAWNPSGGPNEQFF.